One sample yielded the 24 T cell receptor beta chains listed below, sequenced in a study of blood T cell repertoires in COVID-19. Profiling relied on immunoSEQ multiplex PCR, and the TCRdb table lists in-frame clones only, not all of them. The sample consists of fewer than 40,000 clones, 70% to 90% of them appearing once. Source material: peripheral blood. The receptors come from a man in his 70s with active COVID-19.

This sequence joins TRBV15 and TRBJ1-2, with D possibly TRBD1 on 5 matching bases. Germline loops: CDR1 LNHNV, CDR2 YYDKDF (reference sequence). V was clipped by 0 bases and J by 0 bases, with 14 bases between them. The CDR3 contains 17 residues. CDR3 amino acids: CATSRDVGQGPNYGYTF. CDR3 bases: TGTGCCACCAGCAGAGATGTTGGGCAGGGCCCTAACTATGGCTACACCTTC.

The DNA for the CDR3 is TGTGCCACGGGGACTAGCGGAAACAATGAGCAGTTCTTC. It codes for CATGTSGNNEQFF. The chain recombines TRBV6-5 with TRBJ2-1; 11 bases map to TRBD2. There are 13 residues in the CDR3. With V trimmed by 10 bases and J by 5 bases, 4 bases remained unmatched. Germline CDR1 reads MNHEY; CDR2 reads SVGAGI.

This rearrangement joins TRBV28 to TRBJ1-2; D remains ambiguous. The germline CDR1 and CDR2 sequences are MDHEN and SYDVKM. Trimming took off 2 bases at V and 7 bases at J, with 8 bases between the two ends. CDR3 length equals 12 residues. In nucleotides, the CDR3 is TGTGCCAGCAGTTTAAGCCGTGGTGGCTACACCTTC. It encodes CASSLSRGGYTF.

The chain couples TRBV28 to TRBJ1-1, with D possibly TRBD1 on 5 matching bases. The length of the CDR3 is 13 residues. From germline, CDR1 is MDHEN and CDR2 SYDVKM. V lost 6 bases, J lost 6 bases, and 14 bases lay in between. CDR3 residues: CASRMGGSPEAFF. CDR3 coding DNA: TGTGCCAGCAGGATGGGGGGTTCCCCTGAAGCTTTCTTT.

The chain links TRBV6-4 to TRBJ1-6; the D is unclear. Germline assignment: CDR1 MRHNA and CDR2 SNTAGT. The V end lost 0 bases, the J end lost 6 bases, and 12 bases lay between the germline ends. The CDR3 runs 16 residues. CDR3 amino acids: CASSDSPAGSNSPLHF. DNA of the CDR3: TGTGCCAGCAGTGACTCGCCGGCAGGATCTAATTCACCCCTCCACTTT.

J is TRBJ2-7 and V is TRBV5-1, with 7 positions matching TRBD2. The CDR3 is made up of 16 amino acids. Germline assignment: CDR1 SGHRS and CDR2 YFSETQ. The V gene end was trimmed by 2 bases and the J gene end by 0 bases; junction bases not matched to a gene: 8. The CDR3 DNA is TGCGCCAGCAGCTTAGCTTCTAGCGGTCGCTCCTACGAGCAGTACTTC. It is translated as CASSLASSGRSYEQYF.

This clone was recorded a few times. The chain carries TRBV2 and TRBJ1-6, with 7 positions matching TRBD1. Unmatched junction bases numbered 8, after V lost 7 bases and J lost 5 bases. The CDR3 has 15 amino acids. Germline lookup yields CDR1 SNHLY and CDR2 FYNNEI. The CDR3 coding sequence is TGTGCCAGCACCTTGGACAGGAGAAATAATTCACCCCTCCACTTT. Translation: CASTLDRRNNSPLHF.

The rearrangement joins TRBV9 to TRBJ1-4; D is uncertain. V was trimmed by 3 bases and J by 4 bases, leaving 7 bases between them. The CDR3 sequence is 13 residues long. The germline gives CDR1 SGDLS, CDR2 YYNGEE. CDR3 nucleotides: TGTGCCAGCAGCGGAGCGCATAATGAAAAACTGTTTTTT. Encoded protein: CASSGAHNEKLFF.

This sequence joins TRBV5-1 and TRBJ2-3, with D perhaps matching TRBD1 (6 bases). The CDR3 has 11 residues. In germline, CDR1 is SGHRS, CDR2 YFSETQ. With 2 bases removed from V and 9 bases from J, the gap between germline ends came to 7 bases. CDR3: CASSLQGTQYF. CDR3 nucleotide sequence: TGCGCCAGCAGCTTACAGGGAACGCAGTATTTT.

The DNA for the CDR3 is TGTGCCACCAGTGCCTCTAAGGCGGGGGCTTACGAGCAGTACTTC. Its translation: CATSASKAGAYEQYF. The chain has TRBV24-1 and TRBJ2-7; tentatively, D is TRBD2 (7 bases). CDR1 is KGHDR, CDR2 SFDVKD, per germline. This CDR3 is built from 15 residues. Trimming removed 5 bases at V and 4 bases at J, with 17 bases between.

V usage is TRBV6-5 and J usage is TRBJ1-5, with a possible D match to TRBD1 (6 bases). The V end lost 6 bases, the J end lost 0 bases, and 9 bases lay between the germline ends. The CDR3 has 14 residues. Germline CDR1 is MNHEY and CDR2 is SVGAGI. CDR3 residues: CASRTGSSNQPQHF. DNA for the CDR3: TGTGCCAGCAGGACAGGTTCTAGCAATCAGCCCCAGCATTTT.

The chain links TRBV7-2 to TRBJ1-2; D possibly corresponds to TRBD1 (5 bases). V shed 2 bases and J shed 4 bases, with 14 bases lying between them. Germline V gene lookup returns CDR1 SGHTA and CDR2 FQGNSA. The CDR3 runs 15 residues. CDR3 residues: CASSLSNRPSYGYTF. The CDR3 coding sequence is TGTGCCAGCAGCTTATCTAACAGGCCGAGCTATGGCTACACCTTC.

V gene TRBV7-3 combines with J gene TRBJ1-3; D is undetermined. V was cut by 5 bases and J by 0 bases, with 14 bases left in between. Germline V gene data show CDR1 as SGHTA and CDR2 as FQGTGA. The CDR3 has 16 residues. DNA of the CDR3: TGTGCCAGCAGCCCGAAGCCGGGATACTCTGGAAACACCATATATTTT. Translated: CASSPKPGYSGNTIYF. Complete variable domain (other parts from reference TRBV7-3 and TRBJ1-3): GAGVSQTPSNKVTEKGKYVELRCDPISGHTALYWYRQSLGQGPEFLIYFQGTGAADDSGLPNDRFFAVRPEGSVSTLKIQRTERGDSAVYLCASSPKPGYSGNTIYFGEGSWLTVV.

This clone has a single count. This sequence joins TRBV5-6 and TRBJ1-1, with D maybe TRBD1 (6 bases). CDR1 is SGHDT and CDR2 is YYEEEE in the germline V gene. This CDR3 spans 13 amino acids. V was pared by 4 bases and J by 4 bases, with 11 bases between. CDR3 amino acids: CASSTTGSTEAFF. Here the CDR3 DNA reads TGTGCCAGCAGCACCACAGGGTCCACTGAAGCTTTCTTT.

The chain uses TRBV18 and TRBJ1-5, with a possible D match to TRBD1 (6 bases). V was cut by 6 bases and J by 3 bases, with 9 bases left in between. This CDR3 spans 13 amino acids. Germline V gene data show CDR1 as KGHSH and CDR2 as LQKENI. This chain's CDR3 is CASSDRINQPQHF. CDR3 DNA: TGTGCCAGCTCGGACAGAATCAATCAGCCCCAGCATTTT.

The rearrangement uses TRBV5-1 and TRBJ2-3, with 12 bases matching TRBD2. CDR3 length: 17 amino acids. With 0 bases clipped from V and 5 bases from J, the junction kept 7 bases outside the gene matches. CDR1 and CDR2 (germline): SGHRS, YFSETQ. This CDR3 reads CASSLASSGGAQDTQYF. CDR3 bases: TGCGCCAGCAGCTTGGCCTCTAGCGGGGGGGCCCAAGATACGCAGTATTTT.

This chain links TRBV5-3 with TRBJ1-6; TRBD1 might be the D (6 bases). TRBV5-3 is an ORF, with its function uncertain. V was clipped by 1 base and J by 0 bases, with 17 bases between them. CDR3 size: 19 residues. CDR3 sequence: CARSLRVLEGVSYNSPLHF. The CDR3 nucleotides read TGTGCCAGAAGCTTGAGGGTATTAGAGGGGGTCTCCTATAATTCACCCCTCCACTTT.

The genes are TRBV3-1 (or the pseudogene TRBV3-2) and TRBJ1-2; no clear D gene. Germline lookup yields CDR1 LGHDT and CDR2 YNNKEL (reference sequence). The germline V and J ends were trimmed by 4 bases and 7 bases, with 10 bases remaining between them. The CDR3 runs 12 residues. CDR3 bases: TGTGCCAGCAGCCGAGCCGGGAGTGGCTACACCTTC. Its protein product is CASSRAGSGYTF.

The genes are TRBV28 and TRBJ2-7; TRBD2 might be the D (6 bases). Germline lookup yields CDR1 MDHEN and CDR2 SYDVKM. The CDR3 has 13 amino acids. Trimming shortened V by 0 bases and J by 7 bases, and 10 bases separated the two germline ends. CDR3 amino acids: CASSLWEGGEQYF. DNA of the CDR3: TGTGCCAGCAGTTTATGGGAGGGCGGAGAGCAGTACTTC.

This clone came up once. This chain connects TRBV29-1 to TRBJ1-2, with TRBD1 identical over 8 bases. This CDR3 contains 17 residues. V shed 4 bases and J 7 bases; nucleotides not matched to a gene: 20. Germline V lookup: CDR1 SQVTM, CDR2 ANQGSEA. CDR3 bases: TGCAGCGTTGCGACGGACGGGACAGGCTCTACTATATCTGGCTACACCTTC. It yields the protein CSVATDGTGSTISGYTF.

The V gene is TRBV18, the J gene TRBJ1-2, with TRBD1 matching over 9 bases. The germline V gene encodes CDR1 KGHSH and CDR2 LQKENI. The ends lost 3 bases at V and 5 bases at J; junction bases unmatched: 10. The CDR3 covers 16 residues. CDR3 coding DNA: TGTGCCAGCTCACCGGGACAGGGACCGGAAAGTTATGGCTACACCTTC. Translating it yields CASSPGQGPESYGYTF.

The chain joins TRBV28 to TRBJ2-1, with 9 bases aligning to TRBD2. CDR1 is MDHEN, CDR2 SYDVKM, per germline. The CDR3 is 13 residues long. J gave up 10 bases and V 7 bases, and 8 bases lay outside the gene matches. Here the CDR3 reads CASTSGTSREQFF. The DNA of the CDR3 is TGTGCCAGCACTTCCGGGACTAGCCGGGAGCAGTTCTTC. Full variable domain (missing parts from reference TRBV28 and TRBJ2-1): DVKVTQSSRYLVKRTGEKVFLECVQDMDHENMFWYRQDPGLGLRLIYFSYDVKMKEKGDIPEGYSVSREKKERFSLILESASTNQTSMYLCASTSGTSREQFFGPGTRLTVL.

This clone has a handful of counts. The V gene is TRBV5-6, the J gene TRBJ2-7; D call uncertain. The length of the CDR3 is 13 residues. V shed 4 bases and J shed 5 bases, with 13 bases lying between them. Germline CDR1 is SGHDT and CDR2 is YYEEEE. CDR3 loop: CASSRRAAHEQYF. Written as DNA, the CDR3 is TGTGCCAGCAGCCGTCGCGCTGCCCACGAGCAGTACTTC.

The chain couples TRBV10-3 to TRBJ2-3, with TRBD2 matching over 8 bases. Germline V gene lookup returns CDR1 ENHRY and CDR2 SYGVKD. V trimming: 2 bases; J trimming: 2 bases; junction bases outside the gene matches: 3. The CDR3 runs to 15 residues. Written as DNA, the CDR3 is TGTGCCATCAGTGAGACGGGACTAGACACAGATACGCAGTATTTT. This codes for CAISETGLDTDTQYF.